Below are 15 T cell receptor beta chains sequenced from a single sample in a study of blood T cell repertoires in COVID-19. Only in-frame clones appear in the TCRdb table, and some are missing; sequencing was by immunoSEQ multiplex PCR. Here the sample spans 250,000 to 350,000 clones, over 75% being singletons. The source material was peripheral blood. The receptor source for this set is an older woman with acute or convalescent COVID-19.

This sequence joins TRBV18 and TRBJ2-5; 11 bases map to TRBD1. The germline V gene encodes CDR1 KGHSH and CDR2 LQKENI. The ends lost 3 bases at V and 1 base at J; junction bases unmatched: 4. This CDR3 has 16 amino acids. The CDR3 nucleotides read TGTGCCAGCTCACCTCCCGGGACAGGGGGCCAAGAGACCCAGTACTTC. Amino acids: CASSPPGTGGQETQYF.

This clone was counted at least ten times. The V call is TRBV6-2 or TRBV6-3, the J call TRBJ2-7; TRBD2 matches at 7 bases. V lost 4 bases to trimming and J lost 0 bases; unmatched junction nucleotides: 6. This CDR3 comprises 15 residues. The germline V gene encodes CDR1 MNHEY and CDR2 SVGEGT. CDR3 region: CASSLVGGSSYEQYF. The CDR3, as DNA: TGTGCCAGCAGTTTAGTGGGCGGGAGCTCCTACGAGCAGTACTTC.

This clone was seen a single time. This chain links TRBV27 with TRBJ1-5; D remains unclear. The germline gives CDR1 MNHEY, CDR2 SMNVEV (reference sequence). Trimming cost V 5 bases and J 0 bases, with 23 bases left between them. The CDR3 runs 19 residues. The CDR3 bases are TGTGCCAGCAGTCATTATCCCACTACAAGTGTTTATAGCAATCAGCCCCAGCATTTT. It encodes CASSHYPTTSVYSNQPQHF.

This clone was counted between two and nine times. The chain uses TRBV2 and TRBJ2-4; 8 bases line up with TRBD1. V dropped 8 bases and J dropped 10; count of bases not matched to a gene: 7. This CDR3 spans 12 amino acids. Germline CDR1 is SNHLY and CDR2 is FYNNEI. The CDR3 DNA is TGTGCCAGCCAGACAGGGGCCGGAATTCAGTACTTC. This translates into CASQTGAGIQYF. The full variable domain, rest sourced from reference TRBV2 and TRBJ2-4, is EPEVTQTPSHQVTQMGQEVILRCVPISNHLYFYWYRQILGQKVEFLVSFYNNEISEKSEIFDDQFSVERPDGSNFTLKIRSTKLEDSAMYFCASQTGAGIQYFGAGTRLSVL.

This sequence joins TRBV11-2 and TRBJ1-2, with 9 positions matching TRBD1. Per the germline V gene, CDR1 is SGHAT and CDR2 is FQNNGV. The CDR3 runs to 15 residues. V shed 1 base and J 3 bases; nucleotides not matched to a gene: 3. The DNA for the CDR3 is TGTGCCAGCAGCTTAGCCGGGACAGGGTACTATGGCTACACCTTC. It encodes CASSLAGTGYYGYTF.

The chain joins TRBV18 to TRBJ1-2; 7 nucleotides line up with TRBD1. CDR1 and CDR2 from the germline V gene are KGHSH and LQKENI. Trimming removed 2 bases from V and 8 bases from J; junction bases left unmatched: 11. CDR3 length equals 15 residues. The DNA of the CDR3 is TGTGCCAGCTCACCAACGACAGGGAAGCAACAGGGCTACACCTTC. Protein sequence: CASSPTTGKQQGYTF. The complete variable domain, with remaining parts taken from reference TRBV18 and TRBJ1-2, reads NAGVMQNPRHLVRRRGQEARLRCSPMKGHSHVYWYRQLPEEGLKFMVYLQKENIIDESGMPKERFSAEFPKEGPSILRIQQVVRGDSAAYFCASSPTTGKQQGYTFGSGTRLTVV.

J is TRBJ1-1 and V is TRBV25-1; 7 bases match TRBD1. V trimming: 1 base; J trimming: 0 bases; junction bases outside the gene matches: 8. The germline V gene has CDR1 MGHDK and CDR2 SYGVNS. The CDR3 loop spans 17 amino acids. CDR3: CASSESDRRIMNTEAFF. The CDR3 bases are TGTGCCAGCAGTGAATCGGACAGGCGGATCATGAACACTGAAGCTTTCTTT.

This chain links TRBV19 with TRBJ2-1, with 8 positions matching TRBD2. V lost 5 bases and J lost 10; bases outside the gene matches: 7. This CDR3 spans 13 amino acids. Germline-derived CDR1 and CDR2 are LNHDA and SQIVND (reference sequence). CDR3 bases: TGTGCCAGTAGTCACTTTCCGGGGGGGGAGCAGTTCTTC. It specifies CASSHFPGGEQFF.

CDR3: CASKGAKLRREEKLFF. The CDR3 DNA follows: TGTGCCAGTAAAGGGGCTAAACTTAGGAGAGAGGAAAAACTGTTTTTT. V and J are TRBV19 and TRBJ1-4, with D possibly TRBD1 on 5 matching bases. Trimming stripped 7 bases from V and 8 bases from J, with 23 bases between. The CDR3 runs to 16 residues. Germline-derived CDR1 and CDR2 are LNHDA and SQIVND (reference sequence).

The chain links TRBV5-1 to TRBJ1-3; D unclear. The CDR3 totals 15 residues. V dropped 0 bases and J dropped 1 base, with 8 bases sitting between them. Germline V CDR1 and CDR2: SGHRS, YFSETQ. This chain's CDR3 is CASSLASGSGNTIYF. CDR3 coding DNA: TGCGCCAGCAGCTTGGCCTCGGGGTCTGGAAACACCATATATTTT.

This chain links TRBV6-5 with TRBJ2-7; no definite D call. This CDR3 has 14 amino acids. V lost 2 bases to trimming and J lost 1 base, with 9 bases between them. Per germline, CDR1 MNHEY and CDR2 SVGAGI. DNA for the CDR3: TGTGCCAGCAGTTACAGTTCCGGGTCCTACGAGCAGTACTTC. Translating gives CASSYSSGSYEQYF.

DNA for the CDR3: TGTGCCAGCAGTTACGGACAGGGGGGAAACACCATATATTTT. This gives the protein CASSYGQGGNTIYF. The V gene is TRBV6-5, the J gene TRBJ1-3, with 9 bases aligning to TRBD1. Germline-derived CDR1 and CDR2 are MNHEY and SVGAGI. The CDR3 is 14 amino acids. Losses at the gene ends were 2 bases for V and 4 bases for J; bases not matched to a gene: 0.

This chain links TRBV25-1 with TRBJ1-3; D possibly corresponds to TRBD1 (6 bases). There are 16 residues in the CDR3. With 6 bases removed from V and 4 bases from J, the gap between germline ends came to 19 bases. Germline assignment: CDR1 MGHDK and CDR2 SYGVNS. The CDR3 bases are TGTGCCAGCAGGGACAGTCTCACCGGCGGAGGAAACACCATATATTTT. As protein: CASRDSLTGGGNTIYF.

The chain links TRBV15 to TRBJ2-7; 10 bases align to TRBD2. The CDR3 sequence is 15 residues long. J gave up 7 bases and V 5 bases, and 11 bases lay outside the gene matches. Per the germline V gene, CDR1 is LNHNV and CDR2 is YYDKDF (reference sequence). The chain's CDR3 is CATSPERGGRREQYF. The CDR3 DNA reads as TGTGCCACCAGCCCTGAGCGGGGGGGCCGTCGGGAGCAGTACTTC.

The chain has TRBV27 and TRBJ2-7; the match to TRBD1 covers 7 bases. Germline-derived CDR1 and CDR2 are MNHEY and SMNVEV (reference sequence). J was trimmed by 5 bases and V by 4 bases; bases with no gene match: 11. This CDR3 has 15 residues. The CDR3 region has the DNA TGTGCCAGCAGTTACAGGGGATTGTCGGTCAACGAGCAGTACTTC. Residues: CASSYRGLSVNEQYF.